The source of this TCR beta chain is a study of CD8 T cells in ankylosing spondylitis. Findings of the study overall: Made up of fewer than 10 highly homologous variants, a TCR beta motif appeared characteristic of ankylosing spondylitis blood. Prior literature has documented some motif variants in synovial fluid and blood from reactive arthritis. Reportedly, significant enrichment of disease-linked clones occurred in matched ankylosing spondylitis synovial fluid.

The CDR3 length is 14 residues. V lost 4 bases, J lost 10 bases, and 18 bases lay in between. CDR1 is SGDLS and CDR2 is YYNGEE in the germline V gene. Quantitative 5'-RACE was performed with molecular barcodes, and it yielded the TCR beta libraries. MiXCR, applied by TCRdb to the 5' RACE reads, yields one record per CDR3 protein. The data contain 40,000 or so distinct CDR3 sequences, roughly 2.6% of them singletons. This clonotype was seen at least ten times. Its specificity is not known. This receptor was identified in a male donor with ankylosing spondylitis or in good health (not recorded which). The chain joins TRBV9 to TRBJ2-1; D not resolved. Sequenced material: blood, either unsorted or a sorted T cell fraction (not recorded which). CDR3 sequence (DNA): TGTGCCAGCAGCCCTTATTCTGACCCCTCCGAGCAGTTCTTC. It codes for CASSPYSDPSEQFF.